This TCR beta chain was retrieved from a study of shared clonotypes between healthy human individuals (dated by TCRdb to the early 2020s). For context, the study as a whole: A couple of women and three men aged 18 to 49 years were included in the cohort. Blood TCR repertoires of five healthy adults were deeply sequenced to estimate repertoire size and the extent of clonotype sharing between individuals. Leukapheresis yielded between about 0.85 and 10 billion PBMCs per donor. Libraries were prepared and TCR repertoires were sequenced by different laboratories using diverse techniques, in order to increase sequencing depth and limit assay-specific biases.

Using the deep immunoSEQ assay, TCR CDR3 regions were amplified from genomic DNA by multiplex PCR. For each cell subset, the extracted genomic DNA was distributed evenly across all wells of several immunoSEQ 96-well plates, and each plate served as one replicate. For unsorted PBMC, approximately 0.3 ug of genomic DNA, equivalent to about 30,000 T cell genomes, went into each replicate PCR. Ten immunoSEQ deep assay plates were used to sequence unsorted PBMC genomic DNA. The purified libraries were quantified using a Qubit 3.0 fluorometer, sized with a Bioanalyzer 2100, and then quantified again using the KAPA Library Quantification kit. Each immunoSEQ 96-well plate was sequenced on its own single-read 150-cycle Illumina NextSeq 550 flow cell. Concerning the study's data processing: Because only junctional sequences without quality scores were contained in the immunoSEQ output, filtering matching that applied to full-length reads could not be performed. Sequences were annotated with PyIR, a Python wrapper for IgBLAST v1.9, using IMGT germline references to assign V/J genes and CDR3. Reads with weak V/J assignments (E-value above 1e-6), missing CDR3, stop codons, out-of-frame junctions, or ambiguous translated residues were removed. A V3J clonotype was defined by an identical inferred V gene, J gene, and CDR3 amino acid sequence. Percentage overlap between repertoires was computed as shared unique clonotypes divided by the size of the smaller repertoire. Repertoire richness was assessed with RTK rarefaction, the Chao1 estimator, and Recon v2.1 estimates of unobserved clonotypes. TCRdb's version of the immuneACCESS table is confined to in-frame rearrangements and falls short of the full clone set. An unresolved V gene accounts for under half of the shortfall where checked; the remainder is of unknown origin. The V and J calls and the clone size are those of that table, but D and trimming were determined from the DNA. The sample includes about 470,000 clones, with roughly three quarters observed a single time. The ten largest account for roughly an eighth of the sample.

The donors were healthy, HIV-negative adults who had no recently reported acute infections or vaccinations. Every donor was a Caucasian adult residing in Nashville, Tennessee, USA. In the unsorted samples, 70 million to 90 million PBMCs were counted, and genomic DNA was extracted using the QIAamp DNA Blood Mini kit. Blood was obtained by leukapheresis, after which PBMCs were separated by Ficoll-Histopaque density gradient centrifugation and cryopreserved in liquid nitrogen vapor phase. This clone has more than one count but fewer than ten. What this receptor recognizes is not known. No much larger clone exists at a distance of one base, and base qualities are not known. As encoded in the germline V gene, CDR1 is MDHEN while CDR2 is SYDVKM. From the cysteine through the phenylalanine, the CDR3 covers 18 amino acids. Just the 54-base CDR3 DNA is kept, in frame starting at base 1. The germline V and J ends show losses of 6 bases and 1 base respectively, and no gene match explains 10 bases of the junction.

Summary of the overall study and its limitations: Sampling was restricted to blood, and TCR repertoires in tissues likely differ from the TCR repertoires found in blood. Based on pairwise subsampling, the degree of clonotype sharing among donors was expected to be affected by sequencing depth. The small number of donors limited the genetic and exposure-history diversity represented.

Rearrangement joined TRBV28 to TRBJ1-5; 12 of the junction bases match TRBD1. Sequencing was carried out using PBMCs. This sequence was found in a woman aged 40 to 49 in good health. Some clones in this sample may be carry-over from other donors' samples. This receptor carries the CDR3 CASRLGGQGALSNQPQHF. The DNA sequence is TGTGCCAGCAGACTAGGGGGACAGGGGGCTTTAAGCAATCAGCCCCAGCATTTT.